Below, 17 T cell receptor beta chains from the same sample are listed, as sequenced in a study of T cell responses to AZD1222 COVID-19 vaccine. Repertoires were generated with immunoSEQ multiplex PCR, while TCRdb's copy carries only in-frame clones and drops some. This table holds 150,000 to 200,000 clones, more than 70% found once. The source material was peripheral blood, sampled 28 days after the second AZD1222 dose. These receptors came from an adult who received the AZD1222 COVID-19 vaccine.

The V gene is TRBV4-3, the J gene TRBJ2-3, with 12 bases matching TRBD1. V trimming: 3 bases; J trimming: 4 bases; junction bases outside the gene matches: 5. Germline assignment: CDR1 LGHNA and CDR2 YSLEER. CDR3 length: 16 residues. CDR3 nucleotide sequence: TGCGCCAGCAGCCATACAGGGACAGGGGGCGCAGATACGCAGTATTTT. It codes for CASSHTGTGGADTQYF.

The rearrangement uses TRBV12-5 and TRBJ1-5, with unresolved D. The germline V gene has CDR1 LGHNT and CDR2 FRNRAP. The CDR3 loop spans 14 amino acids. With 7 bases removed from V and 11 bases from J, the gap between germline ends came to 21 bases. CDR3 DNA sequence: TGTGCTAGTGCCACCGGGCCCAACGACATGGCCCAGCATTTT. This encodes CASATGPNDMAQHF.

CDR3 nucleotides: TGTGCCAGCAGCGTGAGCGGGAGCCAAGGAGAGACCCAGTACTTC. Its translation is CASSVSGSQGETQYF. The J gene is TRBJ2-5, the V gene TRBV9, with 8 nucleotides matching TRBD2. V shed 2 bases, J shed 4 bases, and the junction held 7 bases outside the gene matches. The CDR3 extends over 15 amino acids. Germline V gene sequence: CDR1 SGDLS, CDR2 YYNGEE. The full variable domain, in which reference TRBV9 and TRBJ2-5 provide the parts outside the CDR3, is DSGVTQTPKHLITATGQRVTLRCSPRSGDLSVYWYQQSLDQGLQFLIQYYNGEERAKGNILERFSAQQFPDLHSELNLSSLELGDSALYFCASSVSGSQGETQYFGPGTRLLVL.

The chain has TRBV14 and TRBJ2-7; a weak D match, TRBD1 (5 bases). Between the trimmed V and J ends, which lost 0 bases and 2 bases, there was a span of 17 bases. The CDR3 runs to 17 residues. The V gene's germline CDR1 is SGHDN and CDR2 FVKESK. CDR3 in amino acids: CASSQDTHWQGTYEQYF. The CDR3 bases are TGTGCCAGCAGCCAAGATACCCACTGGCAGGGTACCTACGAGCAGTACTTC.

The chain employs TRBV2 and TRBJ1-2; D is uncertain. Trimming shortened V by 1 base and J by 2 bases, and 8 bases separated the two germline ends. The CDR3 consists of 14 residues. In germline, CDR1 is SNHLY, CDR2 FYNNEI. CDR3: CASSEDRTNYGYTF. Here the CDR3 DNA reads TGTGCCAGCAGTGAAGACAGAACGAACTATGGCTACACCTTC.

The J gene is TRBJ1-5, the V gene TRBV21-1. TRBV21-1 is listed as a pseudogene. This CDR3 comprises 13 residues. The CDR3: CASRKESGQPQHF. The DNA for the CDR3 is TGTGCCAGCAGGAAGGAGTCCGGTCAGCCCCAGCATTTT.

This clone was seen more than once but under ten times. The chain links TRBV5-1 to TRBJ1-2; 7 bases are a match to TRBD1. Trimming removed 4 bases from V and 4 bases from J; junction bases left unmatched: 7. Germline V lookup: CDR1 SGHRS, CDR2 YFSETQ. This CDR3 comprises 14 residues. The CDR3 coding sequence is TGCGCCAGCAGCGTAGGACAGGTTTCCTATGGCTACACCTTC. This sequence encodes CASSVGQVSYGYTF.

This chain connects TRBV30 to TRBJ2-1; TRBD1 is a possible D gene (6 bases). CDR1 and CDR2 from the germline V gene are GTSNPN and SVGIG (reference sequence). Trimming took 1 base from V and 10 from J, leaving 14 bases between them. The CDR3 extends over 13 amino acids. The CDR3 sequence: CAWSGTAFGEQFF. CDR3 coding DNA: TGTGCCTGGAGTGGGACAGCCTTCGGAGAGCAGTTCTTC.

For the CDR3, the DNA is TGTGCCAGCAGCTTAGTGCTCAGGAGCTCCTACAATGAGCAGTTCTTC. Protein product: CASSLVLRSSYNEQFF. The chain couples TRBV7-2 to TRBJ2-1; no firm D call. The CDR3 is 16 residues long. CDR1 is SGHTA, CDR2 FQGNSA, per germline. Trimming stripped 1 base from V and 0 bases from J, with 10 bases between.

The CDR3: CASSLQGVAIYEQYF. CDR3 DNA sequence: TGTGCCAGCAGTTTACAGGGCGTAGCGATCTACGAGCAGTACTTC. The chain combines TRBV27 with TRBJ2-7, with D possibly called TRBD1 or TRBD2 (5 bases each). The germline V and J ends were trimmed by 2 bases and 3 bases, with 14 bases remaining between them. In germline, CDR1 is MNHEY, CDR2 SMNVEV (reference sequence). CDR3 length: 15 residues.

The V call is TRBV12-5, the J call TRBJ2-1; 9 nucleotides match TRBD1. CDR3 length: 18 residues. CDR1 and CDR2 (germline): LGHNT, FRNRAP. V lost 0 bases and J lost 0; bases outside the gene matches: 6. The CDR3 reads CASGLVPGQGPSYNEQFF. DNA for the CDR3: TGTGCTAGTGGTTTGGTGCCGGGACAGGGCCCCTCCTACAATGAGCAGTTCTTC.

The chain carries TRBV6-1 and TRBJ1-6; 8 nucleotides agree with TRBD1. Germline V lookup: CDR1 MNHNS, CDR2 SASEGT. The V gene end was trimmed by 3 bases and the J gene end by 9 bases; junction bases not matched to a gene: 10. The CDR3 covers 16 residues. This CDR3 is CASSEPGQGASSPLHF. The DNA of the CDR3 is TGTGCCAGCAGTGAGCCCGGGCAGGGGGCAAGTTCACCCCTCCACTTT.

The chain has TRBV7-2 and TRBJ2-7; perhaps TRBD1 as D (6 bases). Deletions cut 5 bases from V and 4 bases from J, with 9 bases between. Germline CDR1 and CDR2: SGHTA and FQGNSA. The CDR3 covers 12 residues. CDR3 protein: CASSKQGYEQYF. CDR3 DNA sequence: TGTGCCAGCAGCAAACAGGGTTACGAGCAGTACTTC.

The J gene is TRBJ1-5, the V gene TRBV28, with D possibly TRBD1 on 5 matching bases. There are 16 residues in the CDR3. Trimming took 10 bases from V and 0 from J, leaving 19 bases between them. Germline loops: CDR1 MDHEN, CDR2 SYDVKM. The CDR3 spells CATIPGGGYSNQPQHF. The CDR3 nucleotides are TGTGCCACCATACCCGGTGGGGGATATAGCAATCAGCCCCAGCATTTT.

The chain joins TRBV7-9 to TRBJ1-4; no reliable D call. Trimming removed 2 bases from V and 2 bases from J, with 6 bases in between. Germline lookup yields CDR1 SEHNR and CDR2 FQNEAQ (reference sequence). This CDR3 is built from 14 residues. CDR3 protein: CASSLTNTNEKLFF. CDR3 coding DNA: TGTGCCAGCAGCTTAACCAACACTAATGAAAAACTGTTTTTT.

In this sample, this clone turned up a few times. The chain recombines TRBV28 with TRBJ2-7; 8 nucleotides agree with TRBD1. Germline CDR1 and CDR2: MDHEN and SYDVKM. Trimming at V came to 4 bases and at J to 3 bases, leaving 5 bases not matched to a gene. This CDR3 spans 14 amino acids. CDR3 DNA sequence: TGTGCCAGCAGTTCCCCGGGACAGGTCTACGAGCAGTACTTC. This codes for CASSSPGQVYEQYF.

The V and J genes are TRBV27 and TRBJ1-2; weak D call: TRBD1 (6 bases). Trimming took off 4 bases at V and 7 bases at J, with 16 bases between the two ends. There are 14 residues in the CDR3. Germline V gene lookup returns CDR1 MNHEY and CDR2 SMNVEV (reference sequence). The chain's CDR3 is CASSWDRDITGYTF. The CDR3 DNA reads TGTGCCAGCAGTTGGGACCGGGACATCACTGGCTACACCTTC.